This T cell receptor beta chain came from a study of blood T cell repertoires in COVID-19 (dated by TCRdb to about 2020). In terms of the full investigation: The collaborator samples originated in the United States, Italy and Spain and spanned the acute and convalescent phases of COVID-19. Where available, HLA class I and class II types were obtained from metadata supplied by the sample provider rather than from assay-based typing. The sample metadata nearly always contained a de-identified subject ID, COVID-19 status, age in years and sex. Deeply sampled blood TCRbeta repertoires from subjects exposed to, actively infected with, or recovered from COVID-19 were included in the dataset. The material from the prospective study consisted of cDNA or gDNA derived from T cells, B-cell-depleted T cells, or PBMCs. The repertoires were released in a freely available public database meant as a resource for research on the immune response to SARS-CoV-2. Samples came from the ongoing ImmuneRACE study (first 160 participants) plus 1,254 subjects from 6 global collaborators. General conclusions and limits of the study: Clinical and demographic metadata were provided uncurated, with the amount varying by source and participant.

Participants in the prospective study were aged roughly 18 to 95 years, lived in some 24 United States geographic areas, and enrolled through a virtual design. In the prospective study, cohorts were assigned on the basis of participant-reported clinical history obtained from a screening survey and a study questionnaire. For ImmuneRACE Cohort 3, a participant was defined as recovered based on two consecutive negative NP/OP PCR tests, clearance by a healthcare professional, or resolution of symptoms. Each participant in the prospective study had whole blood, serum and a nasopharyngeal or oropharyngeal swab collected by mobile phlebotomists. Prospective study participants could optionally give additional blood draws and questionnaires over a roughly two-month period. Before DNA extraction, blood samples from the prospective study were shipped at room temperature or frozen. TCRbeta CDR3 regions were amplified from genomic DNA by means of the immunoSEQ Assay, a bias-controlled multiplex PCR. As for the authors' bioinformatics: The number of nucleated cells in each sample was estimated by amplification of reference gene primers within the assay. To quantify the absolute abundance of each unique TCRbeta CDR3 rearrangement, sequence reads were collapsed and filtered. Productive Simpson clonality was computed per sample as the square root of Simpson's diversity index over productive rearrangements. TCRdb provides this immuneACCESS table in a form limited to in-frame rearrangements. Some clones are lacking; in checked studies, under half of them reflect an unresolved V gene, and why the rest are absent is not known. Clonal size and the V and J genes are those of that table, whereas D and trimming came from the DNA. Recorded for this sample are over 200,000 clones; around nine tenths of them occurred a single time. 10% to 14% of the sample comes from the top ten.

The CDR3, cysteine through phenylalanine, is 14 amino acids long. The CDR3 DNA has 42 bases and is translated from base 1. At the junction V is shortened by 3 bases and J by 3 bases; bases outside the gene matches: 4. CDR1 KGHSH and CDR2 LQKENI were looked up in the germline V gene. About this clone itself: It lacks a known antigen. No much larger clone exists at a distance of one base, and base qualities are not known.

The material sequenced was PBMCs or T cells enriched from blood (not recorded which). This sequence uses TRBV18 and TRBJ2-7; TRBD1 lines up with 8 middle nucleotides. This sequence was found in a man younger than 45 who had recovered from COVID-19. The CDR3 region reads CASSPGQVNYEQYF. The nucleotide sequence is TGTGCCAGCTCACCGGGACAGGTAAACTACGAGCAGTACTTC. The reference TRBV18 and TRBJ2-7 proteins fill in what lies around the CDR3, so the full variable domain reads NAGVMQNPRHLVRRRGQEARLRCSPMKGHSHVYWYRQLPEEGLKFMVYLQKENIIDESGMPKERFSAEFPKEGPSILRIQQVVRGDSAAYFCASSPGQVNYEQYFGPGTRLTVT.